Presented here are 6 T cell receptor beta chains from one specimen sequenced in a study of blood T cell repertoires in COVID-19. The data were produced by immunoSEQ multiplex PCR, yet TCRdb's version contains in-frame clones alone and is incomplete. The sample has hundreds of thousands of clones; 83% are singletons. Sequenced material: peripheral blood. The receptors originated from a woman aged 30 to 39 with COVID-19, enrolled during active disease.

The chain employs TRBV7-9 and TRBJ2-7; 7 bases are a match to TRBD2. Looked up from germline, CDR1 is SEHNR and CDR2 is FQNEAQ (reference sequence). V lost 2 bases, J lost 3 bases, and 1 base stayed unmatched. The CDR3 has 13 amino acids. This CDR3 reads CASSLSGGYEQYF. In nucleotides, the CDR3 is TGTGCCAGCAGCTTATCGGGGGGCTACGAGCAGTACTTC.

The CDR3 is CATSTDRTPLGTQYF. CDR3 nucleotide sequence: TGTGCCACCAGTACTGACAGGACCCCCTTGGGTACGCAGTATTTT. The chain carries TRBV15 and TRBJ2-3; a weak D match, TRBD1 (6 bases). Trimming shortened V by 6 bases and J by 8 bases, and 21 bases separated the two germline ends. CDR1 LNHNV and CDR2 YYDKDF come from the germline V gene (reference sequence). The CDR3 length is 15 residues. Variable domain in full (rest from reference TRBV15 and TRBJ2-3): DAMVIQNPRYQVTQFGKPVTLSCSQTLNHNVMYWYQQKSSQAPKLLFHYYDKDFNNEADTPDNFQSRRPNTSFCFLDIRSPGLGDTAMYLCATSTDRTPLGTQYFGPGTRLTVL.

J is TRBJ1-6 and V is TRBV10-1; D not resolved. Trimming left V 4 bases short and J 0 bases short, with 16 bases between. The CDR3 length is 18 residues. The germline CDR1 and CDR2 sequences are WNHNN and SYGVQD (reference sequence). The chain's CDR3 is CASSVPLLLSSYNSPLHF. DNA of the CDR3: TGCGCCAGCAGTGTCCCTCTCCTCCTTAGCTCCTATAATTCACCCCTCCACTTT.

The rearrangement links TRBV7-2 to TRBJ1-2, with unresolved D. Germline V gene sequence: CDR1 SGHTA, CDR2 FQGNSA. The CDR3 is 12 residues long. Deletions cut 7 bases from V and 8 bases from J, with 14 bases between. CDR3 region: CASTLTGSGYTF. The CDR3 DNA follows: TGTGCCAGCACCCTCACGGGGTCCGGCTACACCTTC.

The CDR3 reads CASSLTTVNIQYF. The CDR3 DNA follows: TGTGCCAGCAGCTTGACGACTGTAAACATTCAGTACTTC. The rearrangement uses TRBV5-6 and TRBJ2-4; D uncertain. There are 13 residues in the CDR3. The V and J ends lost 1 base and 6 bases respectively, with 8 bases between them. Germline V gene data show CDR1 as SGHDT and CDR2 as YYEEEE.

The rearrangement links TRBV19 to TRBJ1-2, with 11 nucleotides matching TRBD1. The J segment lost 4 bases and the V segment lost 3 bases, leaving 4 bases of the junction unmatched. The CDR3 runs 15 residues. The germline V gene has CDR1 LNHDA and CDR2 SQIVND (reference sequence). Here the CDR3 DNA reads TGTGCCAGTAGTATTTCGGGACAGGGGGTCTATGGCTACACCTTC. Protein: CASSISGQGVYGYTF.